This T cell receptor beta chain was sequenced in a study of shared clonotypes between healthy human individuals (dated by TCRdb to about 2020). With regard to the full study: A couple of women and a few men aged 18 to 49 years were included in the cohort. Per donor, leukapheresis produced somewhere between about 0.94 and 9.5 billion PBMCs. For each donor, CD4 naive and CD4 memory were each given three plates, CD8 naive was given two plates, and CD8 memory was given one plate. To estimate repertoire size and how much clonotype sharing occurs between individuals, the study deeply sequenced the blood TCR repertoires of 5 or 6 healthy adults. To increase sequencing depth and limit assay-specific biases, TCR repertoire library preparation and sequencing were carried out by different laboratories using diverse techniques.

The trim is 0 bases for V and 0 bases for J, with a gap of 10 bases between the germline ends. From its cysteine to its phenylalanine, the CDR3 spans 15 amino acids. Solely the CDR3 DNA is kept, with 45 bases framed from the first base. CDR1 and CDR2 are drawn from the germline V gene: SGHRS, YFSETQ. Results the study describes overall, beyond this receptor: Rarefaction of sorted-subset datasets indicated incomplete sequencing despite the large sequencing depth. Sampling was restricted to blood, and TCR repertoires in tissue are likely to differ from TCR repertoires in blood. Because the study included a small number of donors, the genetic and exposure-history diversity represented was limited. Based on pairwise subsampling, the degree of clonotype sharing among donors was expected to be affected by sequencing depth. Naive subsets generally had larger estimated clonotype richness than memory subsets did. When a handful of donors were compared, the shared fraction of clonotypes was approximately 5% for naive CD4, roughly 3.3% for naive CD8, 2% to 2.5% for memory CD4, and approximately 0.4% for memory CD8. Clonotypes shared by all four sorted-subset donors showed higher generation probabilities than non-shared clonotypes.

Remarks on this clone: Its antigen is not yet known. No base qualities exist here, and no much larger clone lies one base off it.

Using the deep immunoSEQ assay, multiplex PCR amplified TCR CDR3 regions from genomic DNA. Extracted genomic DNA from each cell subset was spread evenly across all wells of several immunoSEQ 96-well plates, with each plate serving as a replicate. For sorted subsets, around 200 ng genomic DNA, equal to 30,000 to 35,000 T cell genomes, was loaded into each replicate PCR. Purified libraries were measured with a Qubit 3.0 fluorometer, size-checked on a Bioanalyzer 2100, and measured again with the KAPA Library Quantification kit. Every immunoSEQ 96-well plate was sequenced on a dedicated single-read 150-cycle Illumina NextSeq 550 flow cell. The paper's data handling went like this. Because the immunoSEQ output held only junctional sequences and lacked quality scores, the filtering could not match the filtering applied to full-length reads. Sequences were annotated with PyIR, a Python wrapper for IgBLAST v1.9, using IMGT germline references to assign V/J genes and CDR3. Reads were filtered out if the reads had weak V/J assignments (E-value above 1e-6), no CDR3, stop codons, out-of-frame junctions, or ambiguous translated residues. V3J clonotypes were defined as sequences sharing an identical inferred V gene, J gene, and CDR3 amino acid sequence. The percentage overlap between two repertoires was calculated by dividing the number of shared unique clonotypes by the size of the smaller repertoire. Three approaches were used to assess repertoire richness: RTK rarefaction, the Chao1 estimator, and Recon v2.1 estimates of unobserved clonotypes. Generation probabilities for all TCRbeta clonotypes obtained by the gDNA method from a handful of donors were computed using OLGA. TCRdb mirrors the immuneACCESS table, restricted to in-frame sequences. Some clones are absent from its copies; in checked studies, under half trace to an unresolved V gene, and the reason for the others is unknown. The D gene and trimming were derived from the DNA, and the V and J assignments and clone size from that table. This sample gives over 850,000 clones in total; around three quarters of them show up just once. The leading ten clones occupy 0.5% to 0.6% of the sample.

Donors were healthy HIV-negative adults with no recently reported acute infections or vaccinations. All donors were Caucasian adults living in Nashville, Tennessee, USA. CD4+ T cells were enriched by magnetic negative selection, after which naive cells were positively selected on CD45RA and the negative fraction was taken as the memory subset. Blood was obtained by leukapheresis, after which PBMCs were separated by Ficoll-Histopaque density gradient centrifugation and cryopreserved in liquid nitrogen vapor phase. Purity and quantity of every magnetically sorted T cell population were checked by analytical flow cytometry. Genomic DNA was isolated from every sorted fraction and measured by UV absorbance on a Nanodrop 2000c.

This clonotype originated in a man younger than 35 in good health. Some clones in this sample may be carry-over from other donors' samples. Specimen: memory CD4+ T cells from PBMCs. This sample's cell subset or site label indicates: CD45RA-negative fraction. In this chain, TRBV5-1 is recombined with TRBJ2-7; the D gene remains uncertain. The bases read TGCGCCAGCAGCTTGGGTGGGGATAGCTCCTACGAGCAGTACTTC. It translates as CASSLGGDSSYEQYF.